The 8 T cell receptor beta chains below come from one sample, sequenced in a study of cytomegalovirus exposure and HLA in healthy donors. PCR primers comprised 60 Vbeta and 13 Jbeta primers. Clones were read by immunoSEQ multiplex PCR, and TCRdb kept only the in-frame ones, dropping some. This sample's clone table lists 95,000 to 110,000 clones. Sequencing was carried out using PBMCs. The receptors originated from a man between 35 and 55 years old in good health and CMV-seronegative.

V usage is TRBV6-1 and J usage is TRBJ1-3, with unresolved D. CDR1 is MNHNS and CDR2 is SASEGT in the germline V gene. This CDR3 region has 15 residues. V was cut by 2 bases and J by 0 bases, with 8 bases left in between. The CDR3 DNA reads TGTGCCAGCAGTGAACAGGCCTCCTCTGGAAACACCATATATTTT. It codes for CASSEQASSGNTIYF.

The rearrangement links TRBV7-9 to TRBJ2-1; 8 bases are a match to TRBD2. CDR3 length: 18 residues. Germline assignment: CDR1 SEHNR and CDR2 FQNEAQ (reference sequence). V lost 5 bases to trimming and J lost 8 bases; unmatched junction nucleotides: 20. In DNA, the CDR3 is TGTGCCAGCAGCCCAATTCCCGTTATTAGCGGGATAGGTGATGAGCAGTTCTTC. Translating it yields CASSPIPVISGIGDEQFF.

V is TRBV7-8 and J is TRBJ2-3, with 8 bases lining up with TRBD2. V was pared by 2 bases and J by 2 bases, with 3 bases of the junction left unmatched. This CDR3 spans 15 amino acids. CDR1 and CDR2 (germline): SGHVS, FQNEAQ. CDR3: CASSLPAGATDTQYF. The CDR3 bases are TGTGCCAGCAGCTTACCAGCGGGAGCCACAGATACGCAGTATTTT.

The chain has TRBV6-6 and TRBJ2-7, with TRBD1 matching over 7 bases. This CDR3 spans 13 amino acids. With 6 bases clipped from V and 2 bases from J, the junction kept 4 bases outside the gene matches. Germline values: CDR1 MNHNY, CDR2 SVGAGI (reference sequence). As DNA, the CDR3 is TGTGCCAGCAGCAAAGGGACAGCCTACGAGCAGTACTTC. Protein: CASSKGTAYEQYF.

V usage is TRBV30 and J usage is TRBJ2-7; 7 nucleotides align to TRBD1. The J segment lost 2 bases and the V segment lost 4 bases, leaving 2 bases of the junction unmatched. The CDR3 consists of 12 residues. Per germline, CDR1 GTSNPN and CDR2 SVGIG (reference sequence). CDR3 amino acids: CAWNRGPYEQYF. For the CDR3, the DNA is TGTGCCTGGAACAGGGGCCCCTACGAGCAGTACTTC.

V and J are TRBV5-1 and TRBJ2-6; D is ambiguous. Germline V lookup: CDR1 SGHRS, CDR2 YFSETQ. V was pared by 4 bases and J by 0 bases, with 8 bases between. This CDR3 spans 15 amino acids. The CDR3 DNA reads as TGCGCCAGCAGCCCCTGGAGCTCTGGGGCCAACGTCCTGACTTTC. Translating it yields CASSPWSSGANVLTF. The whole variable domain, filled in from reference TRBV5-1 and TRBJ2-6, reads KAGVTQTPRYLIKTRGQQVTLSCSPISGHRSVSWYQQTPGQGLQFLFEYFSETQRNKGNFPGRFSGRQFSNSRSEMNVSTLELGDSALYLCASSPWSSGANVLTFGAGSRLTVL.

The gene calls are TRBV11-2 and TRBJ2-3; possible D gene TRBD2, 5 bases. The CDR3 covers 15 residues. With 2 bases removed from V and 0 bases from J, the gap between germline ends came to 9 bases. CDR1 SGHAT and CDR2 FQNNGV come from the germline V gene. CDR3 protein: CASSLQSGSTDTQYF. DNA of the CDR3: TGTGCCAGCAGCTTACAATCGGGGAGCACAGATACGCAGTATTTT.

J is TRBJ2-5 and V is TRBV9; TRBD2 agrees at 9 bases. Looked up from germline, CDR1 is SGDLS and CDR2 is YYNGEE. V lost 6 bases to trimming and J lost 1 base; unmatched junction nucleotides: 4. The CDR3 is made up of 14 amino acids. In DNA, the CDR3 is TGTGCCAGCAATCCTAGCGGGGTCCAAGAGACCCAGTACTTC. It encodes CASNPSGVQETQYF.